Sequencing of this T cell receptor (beta chain) was carried out in a study of blood T cell repertoires in COVID-19. Turning to the study itself: The study drew acute and convalescent COVID-19 samples from the United States, Italy and Spain.

This clone came up a few times. As originally analysed: The assay estimated nucleated cells by amplifying reference gene primers. The repertoire was sequenced with immunoSEQ multiplex PCR; TCRdb's copy has only in-frame clones and lacks some. The V and J calls and the clone size are those of that table, but D and trimming were determined from the DNA. This table holds about 210,000 clones, around four fifths found once. Germline V lookup: CDR1 LNHDA, CDR2 SQIVND (reference sequence). V was cut by 9 bases and J by 11 bases, with 20 bases left in between. The length of the CDR3 is 13 residues. Assignment of participants to cohorts was predicated upon participant-reported clinical history. Symptom resolution, clearance, or two negative PCRs marked the recovered donors of Cohort 3.

The source material was PBMCs or T cells enriched from blood (not recorded which). V and J are TRBV19 and TRBJ1-5; maybe TRBD1 (5 bases). The clonotype comes from a man between 35 and 55 years old who had recovered from COVID-19. The CDR3 loop reads CASYEEGGAAQHF. CDR3 DNA sequence: TGTGCCAGCTACGAAGAAGGTGGGGCGGCCCAGCATTTT. The full variable domain, completed using reference TRBV19 and TRBJ1-5, is DGGITQSPKYLFRKEGQNVTLSCEQNLNHDAMYWYRQDPGQGLRLIYYSQIVNDFQKGDIAEGYSVSREKKESFPLTVTSAQKNPTAFYLCASYEEGGAAQHFGDGTRLSIL.